This T cell receptor beta chain was recovered during a study of T cell changes during pregnancy in multiple sclerosis. TCRdb's copy holds only in-frame clones and misses some; the assay was immunoSEQ multiplex PCR. This sample carries approximately 74,000 clones, roughly nine tenths of them seen once, and the ten largest clones take approximately 3.5%. The CDR3 consists of 13 residues. The V gene's germline CDR1 is SNHLY and CDR2 FYNNEI. Trimming cost V 8 bases and J 8 bases, with 16 bases left between them. The sequence was obtained from a female donor with multiple sclerosis, enrolled in a pregnancy study. Here the sequenced sample was peripheral blood, taken before pregnancy. V usage is TRBV2 and J usage is TRBJ1-5; TRBD1 is a possible D gene (5 bases). The CDR3 sequence is CASGWGDGKPQHF. The CDR3 region has the DNA TGTGCCAGCGGGTGGGGGGATGGTAAGCCCCAGCATTTT.